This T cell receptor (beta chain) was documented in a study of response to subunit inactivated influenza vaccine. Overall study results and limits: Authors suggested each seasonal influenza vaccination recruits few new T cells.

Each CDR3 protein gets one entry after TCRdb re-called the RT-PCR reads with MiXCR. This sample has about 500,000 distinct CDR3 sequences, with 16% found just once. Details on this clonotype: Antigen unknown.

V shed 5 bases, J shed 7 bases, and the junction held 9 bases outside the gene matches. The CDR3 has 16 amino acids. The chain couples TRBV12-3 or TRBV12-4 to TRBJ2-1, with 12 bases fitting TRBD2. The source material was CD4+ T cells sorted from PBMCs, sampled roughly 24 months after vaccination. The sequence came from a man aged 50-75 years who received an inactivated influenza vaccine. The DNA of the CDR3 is TGTGCCAGCAGTACAACTCTAGCGGGGGGGCGGAATGAGCAGTTCTTC. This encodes CASSTTLAGGRNEQFF.